Listed here are 23 T cell receptor beta chains from one sample, sequenced in a study of Graves' ophthalmopathy and Graves' hyperthyroidism. TCR beta CDR3 regions were amplified from RNA transcripts. HTBI-primed RT-PCR formed the first round, and a multiplex PCR formed the second. One entry per CDR3 protein results from TCRdb running MiXCR on the multiplex PCR reads. The repertoire holds 360,000 or so distinct CDR3 sequences, with approximately 16% as singletons. Sequencing was carried out using peripheral blood. Receptor source: a woman aged 18-30 years with Graves' ophthalmopathy.

This clonotype was observed many times. The chain uses TRBV14 and TRBJ1-2; possible D gene TRBD1, 6 bases. The CDR3 length is 15 residues. Germline loops: CDR1 SGHDN, CDR2 FVKESK. Trimming left V 2 bases short and J 8 bases short, with 18 bases between. The chain's CDR3 is CASSQRDTEILGYTF. DNA of the CDR3: TGTGCCAGCAGCCAACGGGACACGGAAATTCTGGGCTACACCTTC.

This clonotype was found many times. The chain recombines TRBV7-9 with TRBJ2-6; D uncertain. The CDR3 covers 14 residues. Germline assignment: CDR1 SEHNR and CDR2 FQNEAQ (reference sequence). V was shortened by 6 bases and J by 2 bases, with 8 bases between the two germline ends. This CDR3 is CASRRTPGANVLTF. CDR3 in DNA: TGTGCCAGCAGAAGGACCCCTGGGGCCAACGTCCTGACTTTC.

This clonotype was recorded at least ten times. V gene TRBV28 combines with J gene TRBJ2-2, with D uncertain. The CDR3 has 13 amino acids. The V and J ends lost 10 bases and 1 base respectively, with 10 bases between them. Germline V CDR1 and CDR2: MDHEN, SYDVKM. The CDR3 region has the DNA TGTGCCACCAAAAGTGGGAACACCGGGGAGCTGTTTTTT. It specifies CATKSGNTGELFF.

Turning to this clonotype: This may come from a read error, since a much larger clone is one base off. The chain joins TRBV5-1 to TRBJ2-4; no reliable D call. The CDR3 runs to 13 residues. The germline CDR1 and CDR2 sequences are SGHRS and YFSETQ. The CDR3 DNA reads TGCACCAGCAGCCCACTAGCCAAAAACATTCAGTACTTC. It yields the protein CTSSPLAKNIQYF.

This clonotype was seen at least ten times. The chain links TRBV7-2 to TRBJ1-5, with 10 positions matching TRBD1. Trimming cost V 4 bases and J 4 bases; bases outside gene matches: 4. The V gene's germline CDR1 is SGHTA and CDR2 FQGNSA. The CDR3 totals 15 residues. The CDR3 DNA is TGTGCCAGCAGCTCCCGGGACAGGGGAAATCAGCCCCAGCATTTT. Translating it yields CASSSRDRGNQPQHF.

This clonotype was found many times. This chain links TRBV5-8 with TRBJ2-7; D uncertain. Germline-derived CDR1 and CDR2 are SGHTS and YDEGEE. The CDR3 contains 11 residues. The V end was cut by 5 bases, the J end by 7 bases, with 10 bases between. CDR3 in DNA: TGTGCCAGCAGGAACGAGTGGGAGCAGTACTTC. Translated: CASRNEWEQYF. The full variable domain, with the rest looked up from reference TRBV5-8 and TRBJ2-7, is EAGVTQSPTHLIKTRGQQATLRCSPISGHTSVYWYQQALGLGLQFLLWYDEGEERNRGNFPPRFSGRQFPNYSSELNVNALELEDSALYLCASRNEWEQYFGPGTRLTVT.

This clonotype was counted many times. This chain's CDR3 is CASSPTSGISYEQYF. The CDR3 bases are TGTGCCAGCAGTCCGACTAGCGGTATTTCCTACGAGCAGTACTTC. The genes are TRBV28 and TRBJ2-7; 9 bases are a match to TRBD2. CDR1 is MDHEN and CDR2 is SYDVKM in the germline V gene. V lost 5 bases and J lost 1; bases outside the gene matches: 6. The CDR3 runs to 15 residues. Together with reference TRBV28 and TRBJ2-7, the CDR3 gives the full variable domain: DVKVTQSSRYLVKRTGEKVFLECVQDMDHENMFWYRQDPGLGLRLIYFSYDVKMKEKGDIPEGYSVSREKKERFSLILESASTNQTSMYLCASSPTSGISYEQYFGPGTRLTVT.

The chain combines TRBV19 with TRBJ2-7, with TRBD1 as a possible D gene (6 bases). Germline CDR1 LNHDA, CDR2 SQIVND (reference sequence). The CDR3 extends over 13 amino acids. V lost 3 bases to trimming and J lost 6 bases, with 12 bases between them. The CDR3 DNA is TGTGCCAGTAGTATCTTGACAGGCGGCGAGCAGTACTTC. Protein product: CASSILTGGEQYF.

This clonotype has a count of ten or more. J is TRBJ2-2 and V is TRBV4-1; TRBD1 matches at 7 bases. Germline CDR1 is MGHRA and CDR2 is YSYEKL. Trimming at V came to 4 bases and at J to 5 bases, leaving 7 bases not matched to a gene. This CDR3 region has 15 residues. CDR3 protein: CASSRQGQRTGELFF. The CDR3 nucleotides read TGCGCCAGCAGCCGACAGGGACAGAGGACCGGGGAGCTGTTTTTT.

This clonotype was found many times. The chain carries TRBV6-5 and TRBJ2-5; D unclear. The CDR3 is 16 amino acids. Germline CDR1 and CDR2: MNHEY and SVGAGI. V was cut by 0 bases and J by 1 base, with 12 bases left in between. CDR3 bases: TGTGCCAGCAGTTACTCGGGCCGTCTACCCCAAGAGACCCAGTACTTC. Encoded protein: CASSYSGRLPQETQYF.

The rearrangement joins TRBV19 to TRBJ2-4, with 7 bases aligning to TRBD2. J gave up 5 bases and V 1 base, and 8 bases lay outside the gene matches. Germline V gene sequence: CDR1 LNHDA, CDR2 SQIVND (reference sequence). This CDR3 has 16 residues. Here the CDR3 reads CASSIGGREWENIQYF. The CDR3 coding sequence is TGTGCCAGTAGTATAGGAGGGCGGGAGTGGGAAAACATTCAGTACTTC.

This clonotype was seen many times. J is TRBJ1-1 and V is TRBV7-9, with TRBD1 matching 10 bases. J lost 8 bases, V lost 5 bases, and 11 bases had no gene match. The V gene's germline CDR1 is SEHNR and CDR2 FQNEAQ (reference sequence). CDR3 length equals 15 residues. This CDR3 reads CASSVTRQGAVEAFF. The CDR3 DNA sequence: TGTGCCAGCAGCGTTACTCGACAGGGGGCGGTGGAAGCTTTCTTT.

This clonotype has at least ten counts. The chain combines TRBV7-2 with TRBJ1-1; D unresolved. Trimming cost V 5 bases and J 8 bases, with 15 bases left between them. Germline V gene sequence: CDR1 SGHTA, CDR2 FQGNSA. There are 13 residues in the CDR3. CDR3 bases: TGTGCCAGCAGCGGCCATCAAATCTCCGAAGCTTTCTTT. Translation: CASSGHQISEAFF.

The rearrangement links TRBV6-1 to TRBJ1-2, with a possible D match to TRBD1 (6 bases). Trimming removed 7 bases from V and 7 bases from J, with 19 bases in between. CDR1 MNHNS and CDR2 SASEGT come from the germline V gene. CDR3 length: 14 residues. This chain's CDR3 is CASTPDSFLLGYTF. CDR3 coding DNA: TGTGCCAGCACCCCGGACAGCTTCTTACTTGGCTACACCTTC.

Many counts were recorded for this clonotype. The chain links TRBV30 to TRBJ2-7; 7 bases align to TRBD1. There are 17 residues in the CDR3. J lost 1 base, V lost 5 bases, and 17 bases had no gene match. In germline, CDR1 is GTSNPN, CDR2 SVGIG (reference sequence). The CDR3: CAWDRFQGQRSSYEQYF. CDR3 in DNA: TGTGCCTGGGACAGATTCCAGGGACAGCGATCTTCCTACGAGCAGTACTTC.

The gene calls are TRBV12-3 or TRBV12-4 and TRBJ2-7, with 9 nucleotides matching TRBD1. The CDR3 is 14 residues long. The junction had 7 bases not matched to a gene; V was cut back by 3 bases and J by 7 bases. CDR3 nucleotide sequence: TGTGCCAGCAGTTTGACAGGGGGTTCGAATGAGCAGTACTTC. This gives the protein CASSLTGGSNEQYF.

This clonotype was detected many times. The gene calls are TRBV29-1 and TRBJ2-6, with 8 bases identical to TRBD1. After removal of 4 bases from V and 2 bases from J, the junction contained 4 bases not matched to a gene. The germline gives CDR1 SQVTM, CDR2 ANQGSEA. The CDR3 is 15 amino acids. CDR3 DNA sequence: TGCAGCGTTGTTGGACAGGGCACTGGGGCCAACGTCCTGACTTTC. This encodes CSVVGQGTGANVLTF.

This clonotype was counted ten times or more. V gene TRBV6-5 combines with J gene TRBJ2-7; D is unresolved. In germline, CDR1 is MNHEY, CDR2 SVGAGI. V lost 0 bases and J 4 bases, leaving 4 bases between the germline ends. The CDR3 consists of 12 residues. CDR3 residues: CASSYSQYEQYF. In DNA, the CDR3 is TGTGCCAGCAGTTACTCCCAATACGAGCAGTACTTC.

This rearrangement joins TRBV18 to TRBJ1-2, with D maybe TRBD1 (5 bases). V was trimmed by 3 bases and J by 8 bases, leaving 16 bases between them. Germline lookup yields CDR1 KGHSH and CDR2 LQKENI. This CDR3 has 14 residues. The chain's CDR3 is CASSPGTKYGGYTF. The CDR3, as DNA: TGTGCCAGCTCACCCGGGACTAAGTACGGGGGCTACACCTTC.

This clonotype was counted ten times or more. The chain employs TRBV7-3 and TRBJ1-3; tentatively, D is TRBD1 (5 bases). The V gene's germline CDR1 is SGHTA and CDR2 FQGTGA. The CDR3 covers 15 residues. The ends were cut back, 3 bases at V and 4 bases at J, with 13 bases in the middle. In DNA, the CDR3 is TGTGCCAGCAGCTTGGGACCTGGGCCCGGAAACACCATATATTTT. Translating gives CASSLGPGPGNTIYF.

This clonotype was recorded many times. The chain recombines TRBV3-1 with TRBJ1-2; the D gene is possibly TRBD1 (6 bases). V was clipped by 1 base and J by 3 bases, with 9 bases between them. This CDR3 spans 14 amino acids. The V gene's germline CDR1 is LGHDT and CDR2 YNNKEL (reference sequence). The CDR3: CASSQGWTDYGYTF. CDR3 DNA sequence: TGTGCCAGCAGCCAAGGTTGGACAGACTATGGCTACACCTTC.

V usage is TRBV6-1 and J usage is TRBJ1-6, with TRBD1 matching over 11 bases. V shed 9 bases and J 7 bases; nucleotides not matched to a gene: 5. CDR1 and CDR2 from the germline V gene are MNHNS and SASEGT. The length of the CDR3 is 14 residues. In DNA form, the CDR3 reads TGTGCCAGTGGACAGGGGGCCTGGAATTCACCCCTCCACTTT. Amino acid sequence: CASGQGAWNSPLHF.

In its sample, this clonotype was seen a few times. This chain connects TRBV6-1 to TRBJ1-1; D remains ambiguous. CDR3 length equals 13 residues. V lost 11 bases to trimming and J lost 0 bases, with 13 bases between them. The germline V gene encodes CDR1 MNHNS and CDR2 SASEGT. CDR3 residues: CAGTQSLNTEAFF. CDR3 DNA sequence: TGTGCCGGCACACAGAGCTTGAACACTGAAGCTTTCTTT.